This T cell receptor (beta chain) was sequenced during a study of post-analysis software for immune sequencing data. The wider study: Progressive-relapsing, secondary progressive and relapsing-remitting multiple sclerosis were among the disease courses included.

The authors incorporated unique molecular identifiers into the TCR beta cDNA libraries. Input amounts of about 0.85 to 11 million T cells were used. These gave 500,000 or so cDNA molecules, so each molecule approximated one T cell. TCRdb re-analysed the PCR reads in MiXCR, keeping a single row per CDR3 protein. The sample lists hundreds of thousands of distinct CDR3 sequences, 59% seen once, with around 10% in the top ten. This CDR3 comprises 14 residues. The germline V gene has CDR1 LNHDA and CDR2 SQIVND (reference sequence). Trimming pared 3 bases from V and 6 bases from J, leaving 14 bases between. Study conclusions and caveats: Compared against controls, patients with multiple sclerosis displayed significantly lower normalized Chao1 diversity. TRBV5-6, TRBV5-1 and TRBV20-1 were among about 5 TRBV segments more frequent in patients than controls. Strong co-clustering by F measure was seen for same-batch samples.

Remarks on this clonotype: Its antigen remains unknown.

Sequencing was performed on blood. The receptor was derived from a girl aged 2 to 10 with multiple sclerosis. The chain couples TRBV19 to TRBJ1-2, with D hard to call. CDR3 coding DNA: TGTGCCAGTAGTATGGGAAGTGAGCTCCATGGCTACACCTTC. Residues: CASSMGSELHGYTF.